Below are 3 T cell receptor beta chains sequenced from a single sample in a study of naive and memory T cell subsets. An oligonucleotide containing a UMI was ligated to the 3' end of TCR cDNA. Four PCR rounds used nested alpha and beta constant region primers plus the SP2 primer. TCRdb re-analysed the 5' RACE reads in MiXCR, keeping a single row per CDR3 protein. Counted here are about 32,000 distinct CDR3 sequences, 16% occurring once; the ten biggest clones make up about 2.4%. These receptors originate from a female donor in good health.

By sample fraction, this clonotype is medium-sized (0.01 to 0.1%). The rearrangement links TRBV12-3 or TRBV12-4 to TRBJ2-1; 8 positions match TRBD2. This CDR3 comprises 14 residues. V was clipped by 6 bases and J by 1 base; unmatched bases: 2. The CDR3 spells CASRSGGSYNEQFF. The DNA of the CDR3 is TGTGCCAGCAGGAGCGGGGGATCCTACAATGAGCAGTTCTTC.

The CDR3 DNA reads TGTGCCAGCAGGCCGACTAGCGGGGGGATAGATACGCAGTATTTT. Amino acid sequence: CASRPTSGGIDTQYF. This rearrangement joins TRBV3-1 to TRBJ2-3, with TRBD2 identical over 13 bases. J gave up 5 bases and V 6 bases, and 5 bases lay outside the gene matches. Germline lookup yields CDR1 LGHDT and CDR2 YNNKEL (reference sequence). This CDR3 spans 15 amino acids.

This clonotype was detected many times. V is TRBV20-1 and J is TRBJ2-1, with 7 bases matching TRBD2. Per the germline V gene, CDR1 is DFQATT and CDR2 is SNEGSKA (reference sequence). The CDR3 covers 14 residues. The J segment lost 4 bases and the V segment lost 0 bases, leaving 3 bases of the junction unmatched. The DNA for the CDR3 is TGCAGTGCTAGAGAGCTCGGGGGGTACAATGAGCAGTTCTTC. Its translation: CSARELGGYNEQFF.